This entry lists 11 T cell receptor beta chains sequenced from one sample in a study of naive and memory T cell subsets. Regarding the study as a whole: Naive repertoires, especially CD8, held a few larger clonotypes, possibly memory cells re-expressing CD45RA.

No antigen is known for these receptors. Two oligonucleotides, mixed equimolar, formed the beta constant-region primer covering TRBC1 and TRBC2. Ligated cDNA was amplified by four rounds of PCR with nested alpha and beta constant-region primers and SP2. One entry per CDR3 protein, called by TCRdb with MiXCR from the UMI-ligation and nested PCR reads. The sample has about 100,000 distinct CDR3 sequences; 13% to 15% are singletons. Sequenced: naive CD8+ T cells from blood. The receptors were sampled from a human donor in good health.

The chain couples TRBV7-8 to TRBJ1-2; D is perhaps TRBD1 (6 bases). This CDR3 spans 15 amino acids. In germline, CDR1 is SGHVS, CDR2 FQNEAQ. V was cut by 5 bases and J by 4 bases, with 17 bases left in between. CDR3 in DNA: TGTGCCAGCAGCCTAGGACAGTCGGGTAGCTATGGCTACACCTTC. Amino acids: CASSLGQSGSYGYTF.

The rearrangement uses TRBV13 and TRBJ2-3; 8 bases agree with TRBD2. The CDR3 sequence is 15 residues long. The germline V gene encodes CDR1 PRHDT and CDR2 FYEKMQ (reference sequence). V lost 2 bases to trimming and J lost 2 bases; unmatched junction nucleotides: 3. CDR3 in amino acids: CASSLREGPTDTQYF. CDR3 coding DNA: TGTGCCAGCAGCTTACGGGAGGGCCCCACAGATACGCAGTATTTT.

In nucleotides, the CDR3 is TGTGCCAGCAGTCTACCGTGGGGAGTGAACACTGAAGCTTTCTTT. Protein sequence: CASSLPWGVNTEAFF. The chain couples TRBV28 to TRBJ1-1; the D is unclear. Germline CDR1 MDHEN, CDR2 SYDVKM. This CDR3 contains 15 residues. The V gene lost 5 bases and the J gene lost 0 bases, with 13 bases spanning the gap.

The J gene is TRBJ2-1, the V gene TRBV6-5; no clear D gene. Trimming removed 2 bases at V and 6 bases at J, with 20 bases between. The CDR3 is 17 amino acids. The germline V gene has CDR1 MNHEY and CDR2 SVGAGI. The CDR3 region has the DNA TGTGCCAGCAGTTACCAAACCTCAAAGTCCCGAATCAATGAGCAGTTCTTC. This sequence encodes CASSYQTSKSRINEQFF.

This clonotype was picked up many times. The gene calls are TRBV7-3 and TRBJ1-1; D is uncertain. With 2 bases removed from V and 8 bases from J, the gap between germline ends came to 12 bases. This CDR3 has 13 residues. Germline lookup yields CDR1 SGHTA and CDR2 FQGTGA. CDR3 sequence reads: CASSLGLRSEAFF. The CDR3 DNA is TGTGCCAGCAGCTTAGGGTTGCGAAGCGAAGCTTTCTTT.

The chain employs TRBV19 and TRBJ2-7; perhaps TRBD2 as D (5 bases). CDR1 is LNHDA, CDR2 SQIVND, per germline (reference sequence). The CDR3 covers 18 residues. The V and J ends lost 3 bases and 3 bases respectively, with 24 bases between them. In nucleotides, the CDR3 is TGTGCCAGTAGTATTTTTGCGGGCGGAATTCAAAAGGTCTACGAGCAGTACTTC. Its protein product is CASSIFAGGIQKVYEQYF.

This chain links TRBV15 with TRBJ2-3, with TRBD2 identical over 7 bases. The trim removed 3 bases at V and 3 bases at J, leaving 6 bases unmatched. The CDR3 contains 15 residues. CDR1 is LNHNV, CDR2 YYDKDF, per germline (reference sequence). The DNA for the CDR3 is TGTGCCACCAGCAGTAGCGGGTACAGGACAGATACGCAGTATTTT. Translation gives CATSSSGYRTDTQYF.

This clonotype was counted many times. The chain couples TRBV6-6 to TRBJ2-2, with D perhaps matching TRBD1 or TRBD2 (5 bases each). Germline V CDR1 and CDR2: MNHNY, SVGAGI (reference sequence). V lost 2 bases, J lost 6 bases, and 7 bases lay in between. This CDR3 has 13 amino acids. The CDR3 protein is CASSYGGAGELFF. The CDR3 DNA follows: TGTGCCAGCAGTTACGGGGGAGCCGGGGAGCTGTTTTTT.

In this sample, this clonotype turned up a few times. This chain uses TRBV28 with TRBJ1-1; 7 nucleotides agree with TRBD1. Unmatched junction bases numbered 5, after V lost 5 bases and J lost 2 bases. The CDR3 runs 14 residues. The germline gives CDR1 MDHEN, CDR2 SYDVKM. The CDR3 coding sequence is TGTGCCAGCAGTCCGGGACAGAGCAACACTGAAGCTTTCTTT. Its protein product is CASSPGQSNTEAFF.

This clonotype has just a few counts. This sequence joins TRBV25-1 and TRBJ1-5; D might be TRBD1 (5 bases). The CDR3 has 12 residues. Trimming cost V 7 bases and J 4 bases, with 8 bases left between them. Germline V lookup: CDR1 MGHDK, CDR2 SYGVNS. CDR3 sequence reads: CASIEGNQPQHF. As DNA, the CDR3 is TGTGCCAGCATAGAGGGGAATCAGCCCCAGCATTTT.

This clonotype was recorded many times. This chain links TRBV6-2 or TRBV6-3 with TRBJ2-7, with TRBD2 identical over 8 bases. V lost 6 bases to trimming and J lost 3 bases; unmatched junction nucleotides: 7. This CDR3 contains 14 residues. Germline V CDR1 and CDR2: MNHEY, SVGEGT. CDR3 sequence (DNA): TGTGCCAGCAGACTTAGCGGGATTAACTACGAGCAGTACTTC. Encoded protein: CASRLSGINYEQYF.